This T cell receptor beta chain stems from a study of PD-L1 blockade in urothelial cancer. Only a few counts were recorded for this clone. The CDR3 totals 13 residues. Germline V lookup: CDR1 SGHAT, CDR2 FQDESV (reference sequence). The germline V and J ends were trimmed by 5 bases and 8 bases, with 15 bases remaining between them. Some clones are missing from TCRdb's copy, which holds only in-frame ones; the method was immunoSEQ multiplex PCR. Among 85,000 to 130,000 clones, about 90% were seen once, and the ten largest hold around 0.9%. The clonotype was recovered from an elderly woman with urothelial cancer. This sample comprised PBMCs, obtained around atezolizumab (anti-PD-L1) treatment. The chain uses TRBV11-1 and TRBJ1-1, with D tentatively TRBD1 (5 bases). The CDR3 DNA reads as TGTGCCAGCAGCCCCTCAATCGGGGGAGAAGCTTTCTTT. As protein: CASSPSIGGEAFF.